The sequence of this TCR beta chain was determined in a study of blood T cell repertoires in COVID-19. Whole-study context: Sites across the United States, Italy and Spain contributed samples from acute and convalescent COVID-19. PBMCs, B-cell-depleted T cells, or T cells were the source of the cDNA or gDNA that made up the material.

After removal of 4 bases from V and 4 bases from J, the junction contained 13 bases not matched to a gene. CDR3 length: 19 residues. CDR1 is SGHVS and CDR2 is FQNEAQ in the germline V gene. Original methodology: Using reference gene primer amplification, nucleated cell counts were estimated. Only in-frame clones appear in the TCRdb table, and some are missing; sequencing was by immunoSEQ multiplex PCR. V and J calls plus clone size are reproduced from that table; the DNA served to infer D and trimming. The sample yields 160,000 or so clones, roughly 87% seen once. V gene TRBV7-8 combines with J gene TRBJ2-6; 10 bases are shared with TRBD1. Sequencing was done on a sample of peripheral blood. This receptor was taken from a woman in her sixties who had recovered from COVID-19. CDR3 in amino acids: CASSWPTGTGAGGANVLTF. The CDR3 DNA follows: TGTGCCAGCAGCTGGCCCACCGGGACAGGGGCGGGCGGGGCCAACGTCCTGACTTTC.